This T cell receptor (beta chain) came from a study of vaccination effects on CD4 cells after COVID-19. Across the study: There were three convalescent patients sampled both early and late after vaccination.

This clone was picked up one time. Its antigen is still unknown. Antigen-specific CD4+ T cell clonotypes were called by their expansion after viral peptide-pool culture in ViraFEST. Scientists isolated CD4+ T cells after a roughly 9-day culture period ended. Convalescent patients had PCR-confirmed SARS-CoV-2 infection between March and December 2020. Two doses of either BNT162b2 or mRNA-1273 were given to each participant. Each culture had half its medium swapped for IL-2 medium on days 3 and 7. The germline gives CDR1 LGHDT, CDR2 YNNKEL (reference sequence). Trimming took off 0 bases at V and 5 bases at J, with 5 bases between the two ends. The CDR3 spans 13 residues. The assay was immunoSEQ multiplex PCR, and TCRdb's table has in-frame clones only and misses some. This table holds 15,000 or so clones, roughly four fifths found once.

The input for sequencing was CD4+ T cells from PBMCs cultured with HCoV-NL63 spike peptides, taken after COVID-19 vaccination. This rearrangement joins TRBV3-1 (or the pseudogene TRBV3-2) to TRBJ1-5, with D unresolved. The receptor comes from a human donor who had a prior SARS-CoV-2 infection. CDR3 coding DNA: TGTGCCAGCAGCCAAGATCTCGATCAGCCCCAGCATTTT. This gives the protein CASSQDLDQPQHF.